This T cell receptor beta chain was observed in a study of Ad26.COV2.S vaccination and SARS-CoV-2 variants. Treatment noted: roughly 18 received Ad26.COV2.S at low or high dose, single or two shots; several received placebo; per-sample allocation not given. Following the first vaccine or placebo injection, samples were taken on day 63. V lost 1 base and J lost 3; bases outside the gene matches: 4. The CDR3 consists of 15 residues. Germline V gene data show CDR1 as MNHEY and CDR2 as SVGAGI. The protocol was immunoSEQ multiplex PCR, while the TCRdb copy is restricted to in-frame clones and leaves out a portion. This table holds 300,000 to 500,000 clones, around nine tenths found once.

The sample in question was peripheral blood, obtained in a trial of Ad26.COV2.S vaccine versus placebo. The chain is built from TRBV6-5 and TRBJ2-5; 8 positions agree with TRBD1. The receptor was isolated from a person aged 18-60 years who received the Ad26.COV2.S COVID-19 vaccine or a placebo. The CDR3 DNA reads TGTGCCAGCAGTTACTTCCCGACAGGGGAAGAGACCCAGTACTTC. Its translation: CASSYFPTGEETQYF.